Each of the 14 T cell receptor beta chains below was sequenced from the same sample in a study of graft-versus-host responses after intestinal transplantation. Method: immunoSEQ multiplex PCR; TCRdb's copy keeps in-frame clones and lacks some. The table includes tens of thousands of clones, 91% detected once. Which antigens these TCRs recognize remains unknown. The sequences come from unstimulated CD4+ T cells sorted from spleen or lymph node cells, collected before intestinal transplant. The source of these receptors is a human donor who received an intestinal transplant.

The table lists this clone with a count of one. The chain uses TRBV2 and TRBJ2-4; 10 nucleotides line up with TRBD2. Per germline, CDR1 SNHLY and CDR2 FYNNEI. This CDR3 is built from 15 residues. J was trimmed by 4 bases and V by 4 bases; bases with no gene match: 4. CDR3 nucleotide sequence: TGTGCCAGCAGTGTCGCAGCGGGGGGGAAAAACATTCAGTACTTC. As protein: CASSVAAGGKNIQYF.

This clone has only one observation. The chain has TRBV6-6 and TRBJ2-5; D may be TRBD2 (5 bases). The CDR3 is made up of 15 amino acids. Germline loops: CDR1 MNHNY, CDR2 SVGAGI (reference sequence). Trimming removed 0 bases at V and 3 bases at J, with 11 bases between. CDR3 residues: CASSYSAGIKETQYF. CDR3 bases: TGTGCCAGCAGTTACTCAGCCGGGATAAAAGAGACCCAGTACTTC.

The chain is built from TRBV9 and TRBJ2-7, with a tentative D call TRBD2 (6 bases). Trimming removed 3 bases at V and 3 bases at J, with 13 bases between. Germline CDR1 SGDLS, CDR2 YYNGEE. The CDR3 is 14 amino acids. The CDR3, as DNA: TGTGCCAGCAGCGAGGGACTTTCCGGCTACGAGCAGTACTTC. This sequence encodes CASSEGLSGYEQYF.

V gene TRBV5-1 combines with J gene TRBJ1-1; TRBD1 agrees at 7 bases. Germline V gene data show CDR1 as SGHRS and CDR2 as YFSETQ. The CDR3 is 14 amino acids. With V trimmed by 3 bases and J by 1 base, 3 bases remained unmatched. CDR3 residues: CASSSQGENTEAFF. In nucleotides, the CDR3 is TGCGCCAGCAGCTCCCAGGGGGAGAACACTGAAGCTTTCTTT.

This clone was seen just once. This chain joins TRBV21-1 and TRBJ1-6; the table calls TRBD1, which could not be checked here. TRBV21-1 is a listed pseudogene. The CDR3 totals 18 residues. CDR3 nucleotide sequence: TGTGCCAGCAGCAAAGCCCCAGGGGGAAGCTCCTATAATTCACCCCTCCACTTT. Protein product: CASSKAPGGSSYNSPLHF.

The J gene is TRBJ2-7, the V gene TRBV7-9; 7 bases match TRBD1. Germline CDR1 reads SEHNR; CDR2 reads FQNEAQ (reference sequence). J gave up 4 bases and V 0 bases, and 0 bases lay outside the gene matches. The CDR3 has 13 amino acids. The CDR3 is CASSLARGYEQYF. The DNA for the CDR3 is TGTGCCAGCAGCTTAGCCAGGGGGTACGAGCAGTACTTC.

This chain uses TRBV30 with TRBJ2-2; 7 nucleotides align to TRBD1. CDR1 and CDR2 (germline): GTSNPN, SVGIG (reference sequence). V lost 1 base and J lost 7; bases outside the gene matches: 6. The CDR3 has 14 amino acids. The CDR3 spells CAWSARGQDGELFF. DNA for the CDR3: TGTGCCTGGAGTGCAAGGGGGCAGGACGGGGAGCTGTTTTTT.

The chain carries TRBV15 and TRBJ1-6, with D uncertain. The CDR3 sequence is 18 residues long. With 0 bases removed from V and 0 bases from J, the gap between germline ends came to 12 bases. CDR1 and CDR2 (germline): LNHNV, YYDKDF (reference sequence). CDR3 nucleotide sequence: TGTGCCACCAGCAGAGAACGGTCCTCGAGCTCCTATAATTCACCCCTCCACTTT. It codes for CATSRERSSSSYNSPLHF.

The chain couples TRBV14 to TRBJ1-2; D is perhaps TRBD1 (6 bases). The V gene lost 1 base and the J gene lost 1 base, with 16 bases spanning the gap. Looked up from germline, CDR1 is SGHDN and CDR2 is FVKESK. CDR3 length equals 17 residues. CDR3 bases: TGTGCCAGCAGCCAAGTTGCCCTTCGACAGGTTAACTATGGCTACACCTTC. It codes for CASSQVALRQVNYGYTF.

The rearrangement uses TRBV19 and TRBJ1-2, with D perhaps TRBD1 (5 bases). In germline, CDR1 is LNHDA, CDR2 SQIVND (reference sequence). The CDR3 spans 16 residues. V lost 3 bases and J lost 4, with 18 bases in between. The CDR3 loop is CASSIDLSRVGYGYTF. CDR3 DNA sequence: TGTGCCAGTAGTATTGATTTATCCAGGGTGGGCTATGGCTACACCTTC.

The rearrangement links TRBV10-3 to TRBJ1-6; 7 positions match TRBD1. V gave up 4 bases and J gave up 7 bases; unmatched junction bases: 7. This CDR3 region has 15 residues. The germline V gene encodes CDR1 ENHRY and CDR2 SYGVKD. Here the CDR3 reads CAISAQTGLNSPLHF. For the CDR3, the DNA is TGTGCCATCAGTGCCCAGACAGGGTTGAATTCACCCCTCCACTTT.

The chain is built from TRBV18 and TRBJ1-3; D remains unclear. V was clipped by 6 bases and J by 0 bases, with 15 bases between them. CDR1 is KGHSH and CDR2 is LQKENI in the germline V gene. The CDR3 is made up of 16 amino acids. This chain's CDR3 is CASSPTLPSSGNTIYF. DNA for the CDR3: TGTGCCAGCTCTCCAACCCTTCCTAGCTCTGGAAACACCATATATTTT.

The gene calls are TRBV25-1 and TRBJ2-7; TRBD1 is a possible D gene (6 bases). Germline-derived CDR1 and CDR2 are MGHDK and SYGVNS. Trimming took 3 bases from V and 3 from J, leaving 15 bases between them. CDR3 length equals 15 residues. In DNA, the CDR3 is TGTGCCAGCAGTGACCCGCGGCTCAGGGGCTACGAGCAGTACTTC. Residues: CASSDPRLRGYEQYF.

CDR3 in DNA: TGTGCCATCAGTGGAGCTACAGGGGGGATCACTGAAGCTTTCTTT. Translation gives CAISGATGGITEAFF. V is TRBV10-3 and J is TRBJ1-1; 8 bases are shared with TRBD1. The ends lost 4 bases at V and 4 bases at J; junction bases unmatched: 8. The CDR3 totals 15 residues. Germline-derived CDR1 and CDR2 are ENHRY and SYGVKD.